This T cell receptor (beta chain) was sequenced during a study of CD4+ T cells in melanoma. Points from the study as a whole: Neoantigen-specific CD4+ T cells in melanoma reportedly had diverse differentiation states. A reported correlation linked neoantigen-specific CD4+ T cells to CD8+, macrophage and B cell function.

As concerns this clone: Antigen unknown.

Trimming pared 5 bases from V and 4 bases from J, leaving 15 bases between. CDR3 length: 15 amino acids. Germline-derived CDR1 and CDR2 are SGHTA and FQGNSA. The protocol was immunoSEQ multiplex PCR, while the TCRdb copy is restricted to in-frame clones and leaves out a portion. The repertoire holds roughly 50,000 clones, with roughly 89% as singletons. Material: peripheral blood. The chain joins TRBV7-2 to TRBJ1-3; the D gene is possibly TRBD1 (5 bases). This receptor was identified in a human donor with melanoma. This chain's CDR3 is CASSEGASSGNTIYF. In DNA form, the CDR3 reads TGTGCCAGCAGCGAAGGGGCTAGTTCAGGAAACACCATATATTTT. Variable domain in full (rest from reference TRBV7-2 and TRBJ1-3): GAGVSQSPSNKVTEKGKDVELRCDPISGHTALYWYRQSLGQGLEFLIYFQGNSAPDKSGLPSDRFSAERTGGSVSTLTIQRTQQEDSAVYLCASSEGASSGNTIYFGEGSWLTVV.